This T cell receptor beta chain was documented in a study of T-cell memory formation after mild COVID-19. A single record per CDR3 protein comes from TCRdb applying MiXCR to the 5' RACE reads. The sample lists 250,000 to 300,000 distinct CDR3 sequences, around 16% occurring once. The V end lost 2 bases, the J end lost 6 bases, and 23 bases lay between the germline ends. CDR1 SGHTA and CDR2 FQGNSA come from the germline V gene. This CDR3 has 18 residues. Findings and caveats of the study: The SARS-CoV-2 specificity of second-wave clones reaching peak at day 37 remained unverified. Memory sampled before infection contained some responding clones, suggesting cross-reactive memory joined.

Only a few counts were recorded for this clonotype. Its target is not known. Sequencing was carried out using PBMCs or a T cell subset sorted from them (not recorded which). The rearrangement links TRBV7-2 to TRBJ2-1; tentatively, D is TRBD1 (6 bases). The receptor comes from a man aged 18 to 29 who had mild COVID-19 (a few samples of this study predate the infection). Cell type and time point are not known. CDR3 region: CASSLTLPPTGYSNEQFF. The DNA of the CDR3 is TGTGCCAGCAGCTTAACCCTCCCGCCCACAGGGTACAGCAATGAGCAGTTCTTC.